The 30 T cell receptor beta chains below were found in one sample sequenced in a study of blood T cell repertoires in COVID-19. The table came from immunoSEQ multiplex PCR; TCRdb's copy has only in-frame clones and leaves some out. Of 200,000 to 250,000 clones in the sample, 80% to 90% are singletons; the top ten hold 7.6%. The sequenced sample was peripheral blood. These receptors all come from a woman aged 50 to 60 with active or convalescent COVID-19.

This CDR3 reads CASSVSTSSYNEQFF. For the CDR3, the DNA is TGTGCCAGCAGCGTTAGCACTAGCTCCTACAATGAGCAGTTCTTC. This chain links TRBV9 with TRBJ2-1, with D tentatively TRBD2 (5 bases). Trimming took 2 bases from V and 0 from J, leaving 9 bases between them. This CDR3 has 15 residues. Germline V gene sequence: CDR1 SGDLS, CDR2 YYNGEE.

J is TRBJ1-2 and V is TRBV7-2; perhaps TRBD1 as D (5 bases). The CDR3 spans 14 residues. Germline V CDR1 and CDR2: SGHTA, FQGNSA. V lost 5 bases and J 2 bases, leaving 12 bases between the germline ends. CDR3 in DNA: TGTGCCAGCAGCCGCACCGCAGGGAACTATGGCTACACCTTC. This sequence encodes CASSRTAGNYGYTF.

CDR3 in DNA: TGTGCCAGCAGTTACCGTCAGGGTTCCTATGGCTACACCTTC. Translating it yields CASSYRQGSYGYTF. V usage is TRBV6-5 and J usage is TRBJ1-2, with D maybe TRBD1 (5 bases). CDR1 MNHEY and CDR2 SVGAGI come from the germline V gene. Trimming took off 2 bases at V and 4 bases at J, with 11 bases between the two ends. The CDR3 totals 14 residues.

DNA of the CDR3: TGTGCCAGCAGCTTCGGGGGGGAAGCTTTCTTT. Its translation: CASSFGGEAFF. This chain joins TRBV7-9 and TRBJ1-1, with a possible D match to TRBD1 (5 bases). Trimming removed 3 bases from V and 8 bases from J, with 7 bases in between. In germline, CDR1 is SEHNR, CDR2 FQNEAQ (reference sequence). The CDR3 has 11 residues. Variable domain in full (rest from reference TRBV7-9 and TRBJ1-1): DTGVSQNPRHKITKRGQNVTFRCDPISEHNRLYWYRQTLGQGPEFLTYFQNEAQLEKSRLLSDRFSAERPKGSFSTLEIQRTEQGDSAMYLCASSFGGEAFFGQGTRLTVV.

V gene TRBV6-5 combines with J gene TRBJ1-1; TRBD1 is a possible D gene (6 bases). Trimming took off 4 bases at V and 6 bases at J, with 9 bases between the two ends. From germline, CDR1 is MNHEY and CDR2 SVGAGI. There are 12 residues in the CDR3. The CDR3 nucleotides read TGTGCCAGCAGTTCCTACAGGGCTGAAGCTTTCTTT. It specifies CASSSYRAEAFF.

CDR3 residues: CASSPLRGLGDTQYF. Here the CDR3 DNA reads TGTGCCAGCAGCCCCTTAAGGGGGCTCGGGGATACGCAGTATTTT. The chain couples TRBV5-6 to TRBJ2-3, with 7 bases fitting TRBD1. The CDR3 is 15 residues long. CDR1 SGHDT and CDR2 YYEEEE come from the germline V gene. V was clipped by 4 bases and J by 6 bases; unmatched bases: 11.

The rearrangement links TRBV27 to TRBJ2-1; TRBD1 matches at 11 bases. V lost 4 bases to trimming and J lost 7 bases; unmatched junction nucleotides: 9. The CDR3 contains 16 residues. Germline values: CDR1 MNHEY, CDR2 SMNVEV (reference sequence). This CDR3 reads CASSYRGTGGVNEQFF. CDR3 nucleotide sequence: TGTGCCAGCAGTTACCGCGGGACAGGGGGTGTAAATGAGCAGTTCTTC.

The rearrangement joins TRBV4-1 to TRBJ2-7; 9 bases map to TRBD2. Germline V gives CDR1 MGHRA, CDR2 YSYEKL. J lost 2 bases, V lost 6 bases, and 11 bases had no gene match. The CDR3 has 16 residues. The CDR3 reads CASSDVAGDLPYEQYF. The DNA of the CDR3 is TGCGCCAGCAGTGATGTAGCGGGAGATCTCCCCTACGAGCAGTACTTC.

The chain uses TRBV19 and TRBJ1-2; possibly TRBD1 for D (5 bases). Trimming took off 1 base at V and 8 bases at J, with 20 bases between the two ends. CDR3 length: 16 amino acids. Germline V gives CDR1 LNHDA, CDR2 SQIVND (reference sequence). The CDR3 loop is CASSIVGSGAIHGYTF. CDR3 nucleotides: TGTGCCAGTAGTATAGTCGGGAGCGGGGCAATTCACGGCTACACCTTC.

This clone is deemed medium-sized. The chain is built from TRBV24-1 and TRBJ2-2, with 7 nucleotides matching TRBD1. Trimming took 7 bases from V and 0 from J; bases not matched to a gene: 1. The CDR3 totals 14 residues. The V gene's germline CDR1 is KGHDR and CDR2 SFDVKD. CDR3 DNA sequence: TGTGCCACCAGAGGGACAGCGAACACCGGGGAGCTGTTTTTT. It encodes CATRGTANTGELFF.

The chain carries TRBV5-5 and TRBJ2-7; D perhaps matches TRBD1 (6 bases). CDR3 size: 13 residues. Trimming removed 4 bases from V and 5 bases from J, with 13 bases in between. Germline V gene sequence: CDR1 SGHKS, CDR2 YYEKEE (reference sequence). CDR3 sequence reads: CASSVGAGNEQYV. CDR3 DNA: TGTGCCAGCAGCGTGGGGGCAGGGAACGAGCAGTACGTC.

The chain links TRBV7-9 to TRBJ2-2; the D gene is possibly TRBD2 (5 bases). The germline CDR1 and CDR2 sequences are SEHNR and FQNEAQ (reference sequence). Trimming took off 5 bases at V and 4 bases at J, with 14 bases between the two ends. The CDR3 spans 15 residues. CDR3 coding DNA: TGTGCCAGCAGCCGGACCAGCGCGGGCACCGGGGAGCTGTTTTTT. Its translation is CASSRTSAGTGELFF.

This chain joins TRBV18 and TRBJ2-3; 7 bases are a match to TRBD1. This CDR3 has 17 residues. Germline-derived CDR1 and CDR2 are KGHSH and LQKENI. The V segment lost 5 bases and the J segment 1 base; nucleotides outside the gene matches: 12. The CDR3 is CASSTDRVGVGTDTQYF. In nucleotides, the CDR3 is TGTGCCAGCTCAACTGACAGGGTAGGGGTTGGCACAGATACGCAGTATTTT.

V gene TRBV4-2 combines with J gene TRBJ1-5; 7 nucleotides line up with TRBD1. CDR1 is LGHNA and CDR2 is YNFKEQ in the germline V gene. The CDR3 loop spans 15 amino acids. The ends lost 3 bases at V and 5 bases at J; junction bases unmatched: 7. CDR3 sequence: CASSQRDSSYQPQHF. CDR3 nucleotide sequence: TGTGCCAGCAGCCAGAGGGACAGCTCCTATCAGCCCCAGCATTTT.

V gene TRBV27 combines with J gene TRBJ1-6; TRBD1 matches at 7 bases. The trim removed 6 bases at V and 7 bases at J, leaving 9 bases unmatched. The CDR3 totals 15 residues. Looked up from germline, CDR1 is MNHEY and CDR2 is SMNVEV (reference sequence). This CDR3 reads CASRTGQAINSPLHF. The CDR3 DNA sequence: TGTGCCAGCAGAACCGGACAGGCCATCAATTCACCCCTCCACTTT.

This clone was picked up many times. The J gene is TRBJ1-4, the V gene TRBV28; 7 bases are a match to TRBD1. Trimming cost V 4 bases and J 6 bases; bases outside gene matches: 14. CDR3 length: 17 residues. Germline V gene lookup returns CDR1 MDHEN and CDR2 SYDVKM. This CDR3 is CASSSFSLRDRHEKLFF. The CDR3, as DNA: TGTGCCAGCAGTTCCTTTAGCCTCCGGGACAGACATGAAAAACTGTTTTTT. Full variable domain (outside the CDR3, taken from reference TRBV28 and TRBJ1-4): DVKVTQSSRYLVKRTGEKVFLECVQDMDHENMFWYRQDPGLGLRLIYFSYDVKMKEKGDIPEGYSVSREKKERFSLILESASTNQTSMYLCASSSFSLRDRHEKLFFGSGTQLSVL.

This chain links TRBV2 with TRBJ2-1, with D maybe TRBD2 (7 bases). The CDR3 spans 17 residues. V was clipped by 4 bases and J by 7 bases, with 23 bases between them. From germline, CDR1 is SNHLY and CDR2 FYNNEI. Here the CDR3 reads CASSGGWGRGPRNEQFF. CDR3 DNA: TGTGCCAGCAGTGGGGGGTGGGGGCGGGGGCCCCGGAATGAGCAGTTCTTC.

CDR3 loop: CASSTPEREGPNEQYF. CDR3 nucleotides: TGTGCCAGTAGTACCCCGGAGCGGGAGGGCCCTAACGAGCAGTACTTC. V gene TRBV19 combines with J gene TRBJ2-7, with 10 bases identical to TRBD2. The J segment lost 5 bases and the V segment lost 4 bases, leaving 11 bases of the junction unmatched. CDR3 length equals 16 residues. Germline V gene sequence: CDR1 LNHDA, CDR2 SQIVND (reference sequence).

The chain has TRBV9 and TRBJ2-1; 7 positions match TRBD2. Germline lookup yields CDR1 SGDLS and CDR2 YYNGEE. This CDR3 is 16 amino acids long. Trimming cost V 0 bases and J 6 bases; bases outside gene matches: 9. The CDR3: CASSVASREWVNEQFF. Written as DNA, the CDR3 is TGTGCCAGCAGCGTAGCATCGCGGGAGTGGGTCAATGAGCAGTTCTTC.

The J gene is TRBJ1-1, the V gene TRBV19; tentatively, D is TRBD1 (6 bases). Trimming took off 6 bases at V and 5 bases at J, with 10 bases between the two ends. This CDR3 is 12 amino acids long. Looked up from germline, CDR1 is LNHDA and CDR2 is SQIVND (reference sequence). As DNA, the CDR3 is TGTGCCAGTAGCAAGGGGACAACTGAAGCTTTCTTT. It codes for CASSKGTTEAFF.

This clone showed up just once. The chain employs TRBV3-1 (or the pseudogene TRBV3-2) and TRBJ2-5, with 11 bases identical to TRBD2. The junction had 3 bases not matched to a gene; V was cut back by 6 bases and J by 3 bases. This CDR3 comprises 14 residues. Per germline, CDR1 LGHDT and CDR2 YNNKEL (reference sequence). The chain's CDR3 is CASRRSGGEETQYF. The DNA for the CDR3 is TGTGCCAGCAGACGTAGCGGGGGGGAAGAGACCCAGTACTTC.

The chain employs TRBV29-1 and TRBJ1-1, with D uncertain. Germline V gives CDR1 SQVTM, CDR2 ANQGSEA. There are 14 residues in the CDR3. V lost 5 bases to trimming and J lost 3 bases, with 16 bases between them. The CDR3 DNA follows: TGCAGCGTTTTTGGGTCCAGGATGGACACTGAAGCTTTCTTT. Translating gives CSVFGSRMDTEAFF. Supplemented by reference TRBV29-1 and TRBJ1-1, the full variable domain reads SAVISQKPSRDICQRGTSLTIQCQVDSQVTMMFWYRQQPGQSLTLIATANQGSEATYESGFVIDKFPISRPNLTFSTLTVSNMSPEDSSIYLCSVFGSRMDTEAFFGQGTRLTVV.

The chain employs TRBV2 and TRBJ2-7, with D maybe TRBD1 (6 bases). The CDR3 extends over 16 amino acids. The V and J ends lost 6 bases and 3 bases respectively, with 21 bases between them. In germline, CDR1 is SNHLY, CDR2 FYNNEI. This CDR3 reads CASRGDMGLTGYEQYV. CDR3 DNA sequence: TGTGCCAGCAGGGGGGACATGGGGCTAACAGGCTACGAGCAGTACGTC.

The chain combines TRBV9 with TRBJ1-2; unclear D gene. CDR1 is SGDLS, CDR2 YYNGEE, per germline. This CDR3 spans 13 amino acids. V lost 3 bases and J 3 bases, leaving 9 bases between the germline ends. CDR3 bases: TGTGCCAGCAGCGCCGACGGGTACTATGGCTACACCTTC. It is translated as CASSADGYYGYTF.

This clone was detected only a few times. The chain carries TRBV7-4 and TRBJ2-3; the match to TRBD2 covers 8 bases. Germline lookup yields CDR1 SGHVT and CDR2 SQSDAQ. The CDR3 is 17 residues long. J gave up 2 bases and V 4 bases, and 11 bases lay outside the gene matches. As DNA, the CDR3 is TGTGCCAGCAGCTCGCCCCCGGGGGGGCGCTACACAGATACGCAGTATTTT. Protein: CASSSPPGGRYTDTQYF.

The chain combines TRBV21-1 with TRBJ2-7; no check of the table's D call, TRBD1, against the DNA was made. TRBV21-1 is a recognized pseudogene. The CDR3 extends over 21 amino acids. The chain's CDR3 is CASSGPGTGTFIHTRTYEQYV. The CDR3 DNA reads as TGTGCCAGCAGCGGCCCGGGGACAGGGACTTTTATCCACACCAGAACCTACGAGCAGTACGTC.

The chain carries TRBV5-5 and TRBJ1-5; TRBD1 is a possible D gene (6 bases). Between the trimmed V and J ends, which lost 2 bases and 6 bases, there was a span of 12 bases. The V gene's germline CDR1 is SGHKS and CDR2 YYEKEE (reference sequence). This CDR3 contains 14 residues. CDR3 DNA sequence: TGTGCCAGCAGCTTACGAGGGGGAACTCAGCCCCAGCATTTT. Translated: CASSLRGGTQPQHF. Complete variable domain (other parts from reference TRBV5-5 and TRBJ1-5): DAGVTQSPTHLIKTRGQQVTLRCSPISGHKSVSWYQQVLGQGPQFIFQYYEKEERGRGNFPDRFSARQFPNYSSELNVNALLLGDSALYLCASSLRGGTQPQHFGDGTRLSIL.

This chain links TRBV19 with TRBJ1-1; D is possibly TRBD1 (5 bases). V lost 3 bases and J 4 bases, leaving 12 bases between the germline ends. Germline V gene sequence: CDR1 LNHDA, CDR2 SQIVND (reference sequence). The CDR3 covers 14 residues. CDR3 amino acids: CASSIGGTGTEAFF. CDR3 nucleotide sequence: TGTGCCAGTAGTATCGGGGGTACGGGCACTGAAGCTTTCTTT.

V gene TRBV5-1 combines with J gene TRBJ2-1, with 10 bases identical to TRBD1. The CDR3 sequence is 15 residues long. Germline CDR1 is SGHRS and CDR2 is YFSETQ. With 3 bases clipped from V and 5 bases from J, the junction kept 5 bases outside the gene matches. CDR3 sequence: CASSYGTGANNEQFF. CDR3 nucleotide sequence: TGCGCCAGCAGCTACGGGACAGGGGCTAACAATGAGCAGTTCTTC.

V usage is TRBV24-1 and J usage is TRBJ2-1; D is perhaps TRBD2 (5 bases). Per the germline V gene, CDR1 is KGHDR and CDR2 is SFDVKD. Deletions cut 1 base from V and 2 bases from J, with 11 bases between. There are 16 residues in the CDR3. CDR3 loop: CATSDFQAEAYNEQFF. For the CDR3, the DNA is TGTGCCACCAGTGATTTCCAAGCGGAGGCCTACAATGAGCAGTTCTTC.